The 7 T cell receptor beta chains listed next were all sequenced from one sample in a study of T cell responses to AZD1222 COVID-19 vaccine. The table came from immunoSEQ multiplex PCR; TCRdb's copy has only in-frame clones and leaves some out. The profile shows approximately 100,000 clones, about 88% of them singletons. The sequencing used peripheral blood, collected on day 0 of AZD1222 vaccination. The receptors shown here come from an adult in good health.

The chain recombines TRBV11-2 with TRBJ2-1, with TRBD2 matching 13 bases. Germline V CDR1 and CDR2: SGHAT, FQNNGV. The CDR3 contains 15 residues. The trim removed 5 bases at V and 9 bases at J, leaving 7 bases unmatched. The DNA of the CDR3 is TGTGCCAGCAGCCCCAGGACTAGCGGGGGTTTTGAGCAGTTCTTC. Its translation is CASSPRTSGGFEQFF.

V is TRBV27 and J is TRBJ2-1; 10 positions agree with TRBD1. After removal of 0 bases from V and 8 bases from J, the junction contained 16 bases not matched to a gene. The germline V gene encodes CDR1 MNHEY and CDR2 SMNVEV (reference sequence). The CDR3 spans 19 residues. The CDR3 DNA reads as TGTGCCAGCAGTTTATCTACCGGTCCCTGGGACAGGGGATCGGATGAGCAGTTCTTC. Protein sequence: CASSLSTGPWDRGSDEQFF.

J is TRBJ2-4 and V is TRBV2; D may match TRBD1 or TRBD2 (6 bases each). Looked up from germline, CDR1 is SNHLY and CDR2 is FYNNEI. V lost 7 bases, J lost 1 base, and 17 bases lay in between. The CDR3 is 16 amino acids. The CDR3 sequence is CASTELGGLAKNIQYF. CDR3 sequence (DNA): TGTGCCAGCACCGAACTAGGGGGGCTGGCCAAAAACATTCAGTACTTC.

The chain combines TRBV6-5 with TRBJ1-6; possibly TRBD1 for D (5 bases). The germline V gene has CDR1 MNHEY and CDR2 SVGAGI. CDR3 length: 13 amino acids. V lost 7 bases and J 9 bases, leaving 13 bases between the germline ends. CDR3 sequence: CASNSGSPSPLHF. The CDR3 region has the DNA TGTGCCAGCAATTCAGGGTCACCTTCACCCCTCCACTTT.

A single count supports this clone. V usage is TRBV19 and J usage is TRBJ1-1; TRBD1 might be the D (5 bases). This CDR3 is 16 amino acids long. Trimming took 6 bases from V and 6 from J, leaving 23 bases between them. Germline V gives CDR1 LNHDA, CDR2 SQIVND (reference sequence). CDR3: CASSLRVSEVGSEAFF. The CDR3 coding sequence is TGTGCCAGTAGCCTCAGGGTTTCGGAAGTGGGCTCTGAAGCTTTCTTT.

The rearrangement uses TRBV6-5 and TRBJ2-7; the D is unclear. The CDR3 totals 14 residues. The germline V and J ends were trimmed by 9 bases and 2 bases, with 17 bases remaining between them. The germline CDR1 and CDR2 sequences are MNHEY and SVGAGI. The chain's CDR3 is CASAAPLPPYEQYF. CDR3 DNA: TGTGCCAGTGCGGCGCCCCTTCCCCCCTACGAGCAGTACTTC.

For the CDR3, the DNA is TGCGCCAGCAGCTTCGGCACAGATACGCAGTATTTT. Its translation is CASSFGTDTQYF. The V call is TRBV5-1, the J call TRBJ2-3; D is unresolved. The germline gives CDR1 SGHRS, CDR2 YFSETQ. The CDR3 contains 12 residues. Deletions cut 2 bases from V and 1 base from J, with 2 bases between. The whole variable domain, remainder taken from reference TRBV5-1 and TRBJ2-3, is KAGVTQTPRYLIKTRGQQVTLSCSPISGHRSVSWYQQTPGQGLQFLFEYFSETQRNKGNFPGRFSGRQFSNSRSEMNVSTLELGDSALYLCASSFGTDTQYFGPGTRLTVL.